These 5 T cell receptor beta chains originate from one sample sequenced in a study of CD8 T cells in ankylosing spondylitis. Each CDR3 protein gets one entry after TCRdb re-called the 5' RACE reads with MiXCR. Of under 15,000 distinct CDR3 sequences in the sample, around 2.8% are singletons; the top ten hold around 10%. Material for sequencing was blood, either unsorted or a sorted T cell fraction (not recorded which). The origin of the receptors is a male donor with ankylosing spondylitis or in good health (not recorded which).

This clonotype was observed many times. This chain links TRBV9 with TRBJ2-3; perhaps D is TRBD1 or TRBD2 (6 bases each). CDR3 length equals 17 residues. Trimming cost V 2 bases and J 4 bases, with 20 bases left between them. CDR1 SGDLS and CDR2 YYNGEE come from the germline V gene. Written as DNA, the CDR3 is TGTGCCAGCAGCGTGCTGGACAGCCGGACTAACGCAGATACGCAGTATTTT. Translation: CASSVLDSRTNADTQYF.

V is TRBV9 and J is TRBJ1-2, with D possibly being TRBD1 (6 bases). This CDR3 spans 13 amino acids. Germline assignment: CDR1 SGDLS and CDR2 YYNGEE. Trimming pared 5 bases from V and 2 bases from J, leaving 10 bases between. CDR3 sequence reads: CASRNRDNYGYTF. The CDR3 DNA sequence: TGTGCCAGCAGGAACAGGGACAACTATGGCTACACCTTC.

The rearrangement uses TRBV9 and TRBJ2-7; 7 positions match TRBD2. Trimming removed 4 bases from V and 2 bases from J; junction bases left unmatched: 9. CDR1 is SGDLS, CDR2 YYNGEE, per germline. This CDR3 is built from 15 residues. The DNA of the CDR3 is TGTGCCAGCAGCCCCGGGTGGGAGGGCCCCTACGAGCAGTACTTC. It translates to CASSPGWEGPYEQYF.

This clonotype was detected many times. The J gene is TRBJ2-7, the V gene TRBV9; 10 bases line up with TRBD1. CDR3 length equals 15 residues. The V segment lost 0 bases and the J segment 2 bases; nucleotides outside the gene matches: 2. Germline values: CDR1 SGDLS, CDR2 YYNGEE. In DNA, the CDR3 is TGTGCCAGCAGCGTAGGGGGACAGGGGCCCTACGAGCAGTACTTC. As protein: CASSVGGQGPYEQYF.

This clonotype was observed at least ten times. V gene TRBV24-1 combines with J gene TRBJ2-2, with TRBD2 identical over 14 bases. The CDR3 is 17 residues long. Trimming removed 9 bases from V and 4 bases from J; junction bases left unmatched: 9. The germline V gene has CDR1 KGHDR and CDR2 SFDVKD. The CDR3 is CATPGLAGAICTGELFF. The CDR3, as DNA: TGTGCCACCCCGGGACTAGCGGGAGCGATTTGCACCGGGGAGCTGTTTTTT.